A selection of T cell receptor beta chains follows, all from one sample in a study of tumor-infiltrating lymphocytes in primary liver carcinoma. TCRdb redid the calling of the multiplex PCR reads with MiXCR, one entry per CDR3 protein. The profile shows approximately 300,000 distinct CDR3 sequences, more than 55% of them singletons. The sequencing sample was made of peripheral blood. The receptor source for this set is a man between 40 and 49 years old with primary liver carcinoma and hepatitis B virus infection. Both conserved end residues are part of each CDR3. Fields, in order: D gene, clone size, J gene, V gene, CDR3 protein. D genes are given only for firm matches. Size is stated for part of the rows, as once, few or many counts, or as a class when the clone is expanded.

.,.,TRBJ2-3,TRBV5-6,CASSPGWDMEYF
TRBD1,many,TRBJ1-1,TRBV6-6,CASSLQTGLFF
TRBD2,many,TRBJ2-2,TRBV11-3,CASSAGGTGELFF
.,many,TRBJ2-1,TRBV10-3,CAISDPRLRTDRDNEQFF
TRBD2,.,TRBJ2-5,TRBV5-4,CASSFKLAGQETQYF
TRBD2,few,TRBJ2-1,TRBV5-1,CASSLTSGRSNEQFF
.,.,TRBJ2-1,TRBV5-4,CAISLAGGMAGNEQFF
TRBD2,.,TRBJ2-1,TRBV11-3,CASSFSLAGDVEQFF
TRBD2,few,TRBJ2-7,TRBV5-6,CASRSVAGGEQYF
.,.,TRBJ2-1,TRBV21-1,CASSIAQREVSYNEQFF
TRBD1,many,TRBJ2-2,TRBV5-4,CASSFQGAGTGELFF
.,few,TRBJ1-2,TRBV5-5,CASSLDYGYTF
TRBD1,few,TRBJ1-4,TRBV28,CASSPQGALEKLFF
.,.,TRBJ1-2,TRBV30,CAWSATGTYGYTF
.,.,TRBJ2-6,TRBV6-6,CASSGNPGANVLTF
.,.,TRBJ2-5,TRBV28,CATSLLRETQYF
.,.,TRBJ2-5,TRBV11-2,CASSLVVMGWEAQYF
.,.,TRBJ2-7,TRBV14,CASSQLDCTSEQYF
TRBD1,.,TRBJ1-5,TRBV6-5,CASRGPGQSNQPQHF
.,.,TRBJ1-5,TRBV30,CAWSENLNQPQHF
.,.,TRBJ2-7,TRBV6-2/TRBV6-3,CANSPDWVYEQYF
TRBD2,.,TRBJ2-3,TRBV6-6,CASSYSRGLAGGGRGTDTQYF
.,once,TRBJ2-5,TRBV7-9,CASSQKSTLRETQYF
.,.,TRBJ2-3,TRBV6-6,CASRYSTGPESSGTQYF